This T cell receptor beta chain was identified during a study of neoadjuvant anti-PD-1 for oral cavity cancer. Analysis of PBMCs was direct, with no culture step. Remarks on this clone: The antigen is unknown.

Germline V gene sequence: CDR1 SGHNT, CDR2 YYREEE (reference sequence). The CDR3 is 14 amino acids. The V gene lost 4 bases and the J gene lost 3 bases, with 12 bases spanning the gap. Only in-frame clones appear in the TCRdb table, and some are missing; sequencing was by immunoSEQ multiplex PCR. The profile shows approximately 14,000 clones, roughly 70% of them singletons. Notes on the study in general: With a few patients per group, TCR findings need larger cohorts.

The source was PBMCs, collected before nivolumab (anti-PD-1) treatment. This receptor was identified in a person aged 40 to 85 with oral cavity squamous cell carcinoma. The chain recombines TRBV5-4 with TRBJ2-3; the D gene is possibly TRBD2 (6 bases). In DNA, the CDR3 is TGTGCCAGCAGCCGGGAGTTAGAGACAGATACGCAGTATTTT. Its protein product is CASSRELETDTQYF.